This T cell receptor beta chain was sequenced for a study of graft-versus-host responses after intestinal transplantation. Across the whole study: Induction with anti-thymocyte globulin, then tacrolimus and steroids for about 3 years, was given to all recipients. Findings of the study overall: Maximum circulating GvH clone levels tracked with early post-transplant HvG decreases. GvH clones detected in recipient marrow included some appearing first in ileum or blood.

The posterior iliac crest or another chosen site supplied post-transplant bone marrow aspirates. TCRdb keeps only in-frame clones here, not all; method: immunoSEQ multiplex PCR. This sample has roughly 70,000 clones, with approximately 92% found just once. Details on this clone: Its specificity is not known.

There are 14 residues in the CDR3. Germline V gene sequence: CDR1 PRHDT, CDR2 FYEKMQ (reference sequence). Deletions cut 5 bases from V and 0 bases from J, with 8 bases between. V usage is TRBV13 and J usage is TRBJ1-3; D call uncertain. The receptor's source is a human patient who received an intestinal transplant, so some T cells may come from the graft donor. The specimen comprised bone marrow, sampled 734 days after intestinal transplantation. The CDR3 spells CASSGLGSGNTIYF. The CDR3 bases are TGTGCCAGCAGCGGACTCGGCTCTGGAAACACCATATATTTT.